Below are 13 T cell receptor beta chains sequenced from a single sample in a study of T-cell reconstitution after alpha-beta-depleted transplantation in children. Unique molecular identifiers were used to barcode this TCRbeta library. In TCRdb, the PCR reads were re-called with MiXCR into one record per CDR3 protein. The sample contains fewer than 750,000 distinct CDR3 sequences, approximately 30% of which appear only once. The sequences come from PBMCs, collected before TCRalphabeta/CD19-depleted stem cell transplant. Receptors were obtained from a boy younger than two with Wiskott-Aldrich syndrome, due to receive a stem cell transplant.

This clonotype was found a few times. Here the CDR3 reads CASTRGLGTKVYNEQFF. As DNA, the CDR3 is TGTGCCAGCACCCGAGGCCTAGGGACAAAAGTCTACAATGAGCAGTTCTTC. The chain recombines TRBV12-3 or TRBV12-4 with TRBJ2-1; the D gene is possibly TRBD1 (6 bases). Trimming shortened V by 7 bases and J by 3 bases, and 22 bases separated the two germline ends. There are 17 residues in the CDR3.

The J gene is TRBJ1-2, the V gene TRBV28, with D unresolved. Germline CDR1 is MDHEN and CDR2 is SYDVKM. V was trimmed by 4 bases and J by 6 bases, leaving 15 bases between them. The CDR3 is made up of 14 amino acids. CDR3 amino acids: CASSSLKGSDGYTF. The CDR3 DNA reads as TGTGCCAGCAGTTCCCTCAAGGGCAGCGATGGCTACACCTTC.

This clonotype appeared a few times. The chain joins TRBV4-2 to TRBJ2-7; a weak D match, TRBD2 (6 bases). This CDR3 comprises 16 residues. V dropped 1 base and J dropped 3 bases, with 16 bases sitting between them. Germline CDR1 and CDR2: LGHNA and YNFKEQ. CDR3 sequence (DNA): TGTGCCAGCAGCCAAGTAGTTGGGACTCAAGGCTACGAGCAGTACTTC. Amino acid sequence: CASSQVVGTQGYEQYF.

The chain employs TRBV4-1 and TRBJ1-2, with TRBD1 matching 8 bases. Germline values: CDR1 MGHRA, CDR2 YSYEKL. The ends lost 2 bases at V and 3 bases at J; junction bases unmatched: 17. This CDR3 is built from 19 residues. The CDR3 DNA is TGCGCCAGCAGCCAACCCACCAGCGGAGGACAGGGAGGGGACTATGGCTACACCTTC. Translated, it gives CASSQPTSGGQGGDYGYTF.

This chain uses TRBV5-1 with TRBJ2-7; 7 nucleotides match TRBD2. V gave up 0 bases and J gave up 3 bases; unmatched junction bases: 3. Germline-derived CDR1 and CDR2 are SGHRS and YFSETQ. The CDR3 is made up of 14 amino acids. In DNA, the CDR3 is TGCGCCAGCAGCTTGGCCGGGGACTACTACGAGCAGTACTTC. Encoded protein: CASSLAGDYYEQYF.

The chain recombines TRBV20-1 with TRBJ1-6; tentatively, D is TRBD1 (5 bases). The CDR3 spans 16 residues. V dropped 0 bases and J dropped 3 bases, with 12 bases sitting between them. The germline CDR1 and CDR2 sequences are DFQATT and SNEGSKA (reference sequence). CDR3 DNA: TGCAGTGCTAGAGATTCCCAGGGCCTCTATAATTCACCCCTCCACTTT. Protein sequence: CSARDSQGLYNSPLHF.

This clonotype was picked up a small number of times. The chain carries TRBV6-5 and TRBJ1-3; D unclear. The CDR3 consists of 15 residues. Germline V gene data show CDR1 as MNHEY and CDR2 as SVGAGI. V lost 0 bases and J 0 bases, leaving 6 bases between the germline ends. CDR3: CASSYSISSGNTIYF. CDR3 coding DNA: TGTGCCAGCAGTTACTCGATAAGCTCTGGAAACACCATATATTTT.

The chain links TRBV6-5 to TRBJ1-3; no clear D gene. The CDR3 runs to 16 residues. V lost 0 bases to trimming and J lost 0 bases, with 9 bases between them. Germline V lookup: CDR1 MNHEY, CDR2 SVGAGI. The CDR3 loop reads CASSYSGSRSGNTIYF. In DNA form, the CDR3 reads TGTGCCAGCAGTTACTCGGGGTCCCGCTCTGGAAACACCATATATTTT.

The chain carries TRBV5-1 and TRBJ1-1; no definite D call. The V and J ends lost 5 bases and 1 base respectively, with 9 bases between them. CDR1 is SGHRS, CDR2 YFSETQ, per germline. The CDR3 has 13 amino acids. CDR3 nucleotides: TGCGCCAGCAGGGTCGAGGGGAACACTGAAGCTTTCTTT. It yields the protein CASRVEGNTEAFF.

The chain's CDR3 is CASDGTGGTEAFF. CDR3 DNA sequence: TGTGCCAGCGATGGTACAGGGGGCACTGAAGCTTTCTTT. The rearrangement joins TRBV25-1 to TRBJ1-1; 8 nucleotides match TRBD1. Germline CDR1 is MGHDK and CDR2 is SYGVNS. V gave up 8 bases and J gave up 4 bases; unmatched junction bases: 6. There are 13 residues in the CDR3.

The chain has TRBV21-1 and TRBJ2-7; the table gives TRBD1 as D, unverified against the DNA. TRBV21-1 is reported as a pseudogene. This CDR3 spans 15 amino acids. CDR3 in DNA: TGTGCCAGCAGCACCAAAGGACAGTGGTCCGGCGAGCAGTACTTC. This encodes CASSTKGQWSGEQYF.

This clonotype appeared a few times. The chain has TRBV19 and TRBJ2-3; D uncertain. V was pared by 5 bases and J by 0 bases, with 12 bases between. This CDR3 is built from 15 residues. CDR1 is LNHDA and CDR2 is SQIVND in the germline V gene (reference sequence). The CDR3 nucleotides are TGTGCCAGTAGTTCAGGAGTACTAAGCACAGATACGCAGTATTTT. It translates to CASSSGVLSTDTQYF.

This clonotype occurred a few times. A junction boundary mismatches the germline segment, possibly from a read error. The CDR3: CASRRTDSEAF. Written as DNA, the CDR3 is TGTGCCAGCAGGAGAACGGACAGTGAAGCCTTT. The chain uses TRBV7-9 and TRBJ1-1; D possibly corresponds to TRBD1 (6 bases). This CDR3 has 11 residues. Germline values: CDR1 SEHNR, CDR2 FQNEAQ (reference sequence).